This T cell receptor (beta chain) originates from a study of T cells in Graves' hyperthyroidism and ophthalmopathy. This clonotype came up many times. TCR beta CDR3 region amplification was performed from RNA transcripts. Researchers ran a first-round RT-PCR on the TCR CDR3 using the HTBI primer set. TCRdb re-called the multiplex PCR reads through MiXCR, storing one row per CDR3 protein. The sample consists of a few hundred thousand distinct CDR3 sequences, approximately 13% of them appearing once. Researchers defined stable Graves' hyperthyroidism as no ophthalmopathy progression within 18 months. The study based diagnoses on clinical symptoms, serum thyroxine and TRAb, thyroid ultrasound and orbital computed tomography. Germline V gene lookup returns CDR1 KGHDR and CDR2 SFDVKD. V gave up 6 bases and J gave up 0 bases, with 7 bases separating them. The CDR3 spans 13 residues.

This receptor was taken from a woman in her late teens or twenties with Graves' hyperthyroidism. Sequencing used blood. This rearrangement joins TRBV24-1 to TRBJ1-1; D is uncertain. Here the CDR3 reads CATSTGMNTEAFF. As DNA, the CDR3 is TGTGCCACCAGTACGGGTATGAACACTGAAGCTTTCTTT.